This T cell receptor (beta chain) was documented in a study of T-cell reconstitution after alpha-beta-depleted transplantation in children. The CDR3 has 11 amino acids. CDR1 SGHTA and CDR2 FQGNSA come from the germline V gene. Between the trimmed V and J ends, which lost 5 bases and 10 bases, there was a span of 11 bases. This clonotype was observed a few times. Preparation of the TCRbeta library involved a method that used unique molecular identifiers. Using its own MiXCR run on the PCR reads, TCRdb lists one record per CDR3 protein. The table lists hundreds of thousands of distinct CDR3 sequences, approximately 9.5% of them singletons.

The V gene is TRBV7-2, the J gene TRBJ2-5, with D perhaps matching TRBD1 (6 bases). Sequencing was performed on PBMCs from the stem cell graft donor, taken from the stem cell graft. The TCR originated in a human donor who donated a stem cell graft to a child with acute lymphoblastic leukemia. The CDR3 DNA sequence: TGTGCCAGCAGCAGACAGGTCAACCAGTACTTC. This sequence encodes CASSRQVNQYF.